Shown below are 18 T cell receptor beta chains from a single sample sequenced in a study of T-cell reconstitution after alpha-beta-depleted transplantation in children (dated by TCRdb to 2016 to 2017). Explained via the paper, the treatment or condition label denotes: allogeneic hematopoietic cell transplantation with graft depleted of TCRalphabeta T cells and CD19 B cells. The library was made by PCR. Sequenced on an Illumina HiSeq 2500. TCR library preparation used molecular barcoding, with unique molecular identifiers applied to normalize quantification of the TCRbeta repertoire. The public sequencing data were trimmed at Q25 with fastp and processed into clonotypes with MiXCR by TCRdb, which kept only in-frame beta chains. For every CDR3 protein sequence, its rows merge into one entry that carries the most common genes and DNA. The sample data list 800,000 to 1,000,000 distinct CDR3 sequences, and around 30% of these were observed just once. Roughly 28% of the sample goes to the ten largest clones.

This sample comprised PBMCs, mostly from graft donor cells, obtained 360 days after TCRalphabeta/CD19-depleted stem cell transplant. Receptors were obtained from a boy under three years old who had a stem cell transplant for SCID, so the T cells may come from the graft donor.

This clonotype occurred a few times. The rearrangement uses TRBV20-1 and TRBJ2-5, with D possibly being TRBD2 (5 bases). This CDR3 has 15 amino acids. Trimming took off 1 base at V and 4 bases at J, with 16 bases between the two ends. Germline CDR1 reads DFQATT; CDR2 reads SNEGSKA (reference sequence). DNA of the CDR3: TGCAGTGCTAGAGGCTACGGTGCCGGGGTAGAGACCCAGTACTTC. This codes for CSARGYGAGVETQYF.

This clonotype has more than one count but fewer than ten. The chain couples TRBV11-2 to TRBJ1-2, with 8 nucleotides matching TRBD1. The CDR3 runs 16 residues. The J segment lost 8 bases and the V segment lost 2 bases, leaving 13 bases of the junction unmatched. Germline CDR1 and CDR2: SGHAT and FQNNGV. CDR3 DNA: TGTGCCAGCAGCTTATCGCCGGGGACAGGAAAAGGAGGCTACACCTTC. It is translated as CASSLSPGTGKGGYTF.

J is TRBJ1-5 and V is TRBV15; weak D call: TRBD1 (5 bases). The V gene's germline CDR1 is LNHNV and CDR2 YYDKDF (reference sequence). V was cut by 1 base and J by 6 bases, with 13 bases left in between. The CDR3 has 15 residues. The CDR3 DNA sequence: TGTGCCACCAGCAGAGTCGGCAGGCAGGGTCAGCCCCAGCATTTT. Amino acid sequence: CATSRVGRQGQPQHF.

This clonotype was seen a handful of times. J is TRBJ2-7 and V is TRBV28; possibly TRBD1 for D (5 bases). The V end lost 6 bases, the J end lost 7 bases, and 25 bases lay between the germline ends. CDR3 length equals 16 residues. Germline values: CDR1 MDHEN, CDR2 SYDVKM. The CDR3 bases are TGTGCCAGCAGCTCCGCTCCAGGGAAGGTACTGGGGGAGCAGTACTTC. Amino acid sequence: CASSSAPGKVLGEQYF.

The chain joins TRBV29-1 to TRBJ2-7, with D possibly being TRBD1 (5 bases). V gave up 5 bases and J gave up 3 bases, with 8 bases separating them. CDR1 and CDR2 from the germline V gene are SQVTM and ANQGSEA. The CDR3 runs 11 residues. The CDR3, as DNA: TGCAGCGTTATGACAGACTACGAGCAGTACTTC. Translation gives CSVMTDYEQYF.

This clonotype was observed a handful of times. The chain couples TRBV7-7 to TRBJ2-3; tentative D call: TRBD2 (5 bases). The V gene's germline CDR1 is SSHAT and CDR2 FNYEAQ (reference sequence). CDR3 size: 16 residues. V was shortened by 1 base and J by 2 bases, with 13 bases between the two germline ends. The CDR3 bases are TGTGCCAGCAGCTTAGGGGTCGGGGTCGTCACAGATACGCAGTATTTT. Amino acids: CASSLGVGVVTDTQYF.

This clonotype showed up many times. The chain recombines TRBV7-9 with TRBJ2-2; D is unclear. V dropped 3 bases and J dropped 2 bases, with 4 bases sitting between them. This CDR3 is built from 13 residues. Germline CDR1 SEHNR, CDR2 FQNEAQ (reference sequence). CDR3 amino acids: CASSFGNTGELFF. CDR3 DNA: TGTGCCAGCAGCTTTGGAAACACCGGGGAGCTGTTTTTT.

V is TRBV20-1 and J is TRBJ2-7; D is unresolved. Trimming left V 1 base short and J 2 bases short, with 6 bases between. The length of the CDR3 is 12 residues. CDR1 DFQATT and CDR2 SNEGSKA come from the germline V gene (reference sequence). The CDR3 nucleotides read TGCAGTGCTAGAGCCCGTGCCTACGAGCAGTACTTC. This gives the protein CSARARAYEQYF.

This clonotype has more than one count but fewer than ten. The J gene is TRBJ1-4, the V gene TRBV12-3 or TRBV12-4, with a tentative D call TRBD1 (5 bases). The CDR3 has 17 amino acids. The V and J ends lost 3 bases and 8 bases respectively, with 22 bases between them. DNA of the CDR3: TGTGCCAGCAGTTTGGTCCTACCGGACATGGGTCGGGAAAAACTGTTTTTT. It codes for CASSLVLPDMGREKLFF.

This clonotype showed up just a few times. The gene calls are TRBV20-1 and TRBJ1-2; 7 bases line up with TRBD1. CDR3 size: 14 residues. The junction had 8 bases not matched to a gene; V was cut back by 0 bases and J by 7 bases. The germline CDR1 and CDR2 sequences are DFQATT and SNEGSKA (reference sequence). DNA of the CDR3: TGCAGTGCTAGAGATCGACAGGGTATTGGTGGCTACACCTTC. Its translation: CSARDRQGIGGYTF.

The rearrangement joins TRBV7-2 to TRBJ1-4; TRBD1 is a possible D gene (6 bases). Trimming removed 5 bases at V and 8 bases at J, with 9 bases between. CDR1 and CDR2 (germline): SGHTA, FQGNSA. The length of the CDR3 is 12 residues. This CDR3 reads CASSGDREKLFF. CDR3 bases: TGTGCCAGCAGCGGAGACAGGGAAAAACTGTTTTTT.

This chain uses TRBV15 with TRBJ2-3, with D perhaps matching TRBD2 (7 bases). The ends were cut back, 0 bases at V and 7 bases at J, with 17 bases in the middle. Germline V gene lookup returns CDR1 LNHNV and CDR2 YYDKDF (reference sequence). This CDR3 is built from 16 residues. The CDR3 bases are TGTGCCACCAGCAGAGAGATGGGGGGGCAGGGAAATACGCAGTATTTT. Amino acid sequence: CATSREMGGQGNTQYF.

This chain connects TRBV20-1 to TRBJ2-5; either TRBD1 or TRBD2 may fit D (7 bases each). The CDR3 covers 15 residues. Germline CDR1 and CDR2: DFQATT and SNEGSKA (reference sequence). Trimming pared 5 bases from V and 5 bases from J, leaving 21 bases between. This CDR3 is CSAGIQGGGGETQYF. The CDR3 DNA is TGCAGTGCTGGCATTCAGGGGGGGGGAGGGGAGACCCAGTACTTC.

Here the CDR3 reads CASRSLQGSNAGYTF. CDR3 DNA: TGTGCCAGCAGATCTCTACAGGGCTCGAATGCGGGCTACACCTTC. The chain is built from TRBV6-2 or TRBV6-3 and TRBJ1-2; tentative D call: TRBD1 (6 bases). Germline V gene sequence: CDR1 MNHEY, CDR2 SVGEGT. V lost 6 bases and J lost 8, with 22 bases in between. The CDR3 extends over 15 amino acids.

V usage is TRBV11-2 and J usage is TRBJ1-1, with no clear D. Germline V gene sequence: CDR1 SGHAT, CDR2 FQNNGV. V gave up 0 bases and J gave up 4 bases, with 9 bases separating them. This CDR3 has 14 residues. CDR3 amino acids: CASSLEGGLTEAFF. In DNA, the CDR3 is TGTGCCAGCAGCTTAGAGGGAGGGCTCACTGAAGCTTTCTTT. Together with reference TRBV11-2 and TRBJ1-1, the CDR3 gives the full variable domain: EAGVAQSPRYKIIEKRQSVAFWCNPISGHATLYWYQQILGQGPKLLIQFQNNGVVDDSQLPKDRFSAERLKGVDSTLKIQPAKLEDSAVYLCASSLEGGLTEAFFGQGTRLTVV.

This clonotype was counted ten times or more. The chain joins TRBV4-3 to TRBJ2-3; TRBD2 aligns across 7 bases. The junction had 7 bases not matched to a gene; V was cut back by 4 bases and J by 0 bases. From germline, CDR1 is LGHNA and CDR2 YSLEER. This CDR3 spans 16 amino acids. The DNA for the CDR3 is TGCGCCAGCAGCCTCGATGGGGGGGGAAGCACAGATACGCAGTATTTT. Translation gives CASSLDGGGSTDTQYF.

The rearrangement links TRBV2 to TRBJ1-5, with D possibly matching TRBD1 (5 bases). V was trimmed by 4 bases and J by 6 bases, leaving 16 bases between them. The CDR3 consists of 15 residues. Germline V lookup: CDR1 SNHLY, CDR2 FYNNEI. CDR3: CASSAEWGMGQPQHF. CDR3 nucleotide sequence: TGTGCCAGCAGTGCGGAGTGGGGGATGGGTCAGCCCCAGCATTTT.

In its sample, this clonotype was seen a few times. The chain has TRBV5-1 and TRBJ2-1; D call uncertain. This CDR3 has 14 residues. Germline V gene data show CDR1 as SGHRS and CDR2 as YFSETQ. Trimming removed 3 bases from V and 3 bases from J, with 10 bases in between. The CDR3 spells CASSSNSRYNEQFF. In DNA, the CDR3 is TGCGCCAGCAGCTCTAACAGTCGCTACAATGAGCAGTTCTTC.